This T cell receptor beta chain is drawn from a study of blood T cell repertoires in COVID-19. Whole-study context: Samples came from the United States, Italy and Spain, spanning acute and convalescent COVID-19.

In the study's own analysis: Quantification of nucleated cells was approximated via reference gene primer amplification. Here immunoSEQ multiplex PCR was the method, and the copy in TCRdb shows in-frame clones only, minus some. The D gene and trimming were derived from the DNA, and the V and J assignments and clone size from that table. The sample has approximately 240,000 clones, roughly nine tenths seen once. The germline CDR1 and CDR2 sequences are MNHEY and SMNVEV (reference sequence). CDR3 size: 15 residues. V was pared by 6 bases and J by 5 bases, with 7 bases of the junction left unmatched. Cohort assignment relied on participant-reported clinical history.

The chain links TRBV27 to TRBJ2-5; 12 bases map to TRBD2. This TCR was sampled from a woman aged 25-40 years with acute COVID-19. Sequenced: PBMCs or T cells enriched from blood (not recorded which). CDR3 region: CASSPRTSGVETQYF. The CDR3 coding sequence is TGTGCCAGCAGCCCAAGGACTAGCGGGGTCGAGACCCAGTACTTC.